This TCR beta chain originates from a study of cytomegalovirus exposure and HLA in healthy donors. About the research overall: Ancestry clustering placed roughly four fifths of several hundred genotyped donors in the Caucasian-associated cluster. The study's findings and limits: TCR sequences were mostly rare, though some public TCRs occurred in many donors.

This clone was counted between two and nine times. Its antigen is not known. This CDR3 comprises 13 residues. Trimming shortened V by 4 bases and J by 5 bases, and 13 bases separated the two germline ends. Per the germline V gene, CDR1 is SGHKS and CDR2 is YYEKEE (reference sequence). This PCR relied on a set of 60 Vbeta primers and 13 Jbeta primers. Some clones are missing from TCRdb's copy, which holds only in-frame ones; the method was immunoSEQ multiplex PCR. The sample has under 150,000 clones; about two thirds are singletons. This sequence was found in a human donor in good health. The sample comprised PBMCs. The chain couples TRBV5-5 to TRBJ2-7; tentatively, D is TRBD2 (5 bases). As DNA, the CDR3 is TGTGCCAGCAGCCCCCTCGGGATCCACGAGCAGTACTTC. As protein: CASSPLGIHEQYF.